These 32 T cell receptor beta chains were sequenced from one sample in a study of blood T cell repertoires in COVID-19. The protocol was immunoSEQ multiplex PCR, while the TCRdb copy is restricted to in-frame clones and leaves out a portion. Here the sample spans fewer than 250,000 clones, approximately 82% being singletons. Input material: peripheral blood. The receptors were sampled from a woman at least 80 years old with acute or convalescent COVID-19.

On this clone: No conserved phenylalanine or tryptophan ends this CDR3, so it is likely a read error. It is unclear where the CDR3 begins or ends on the DNA, so no DNA is shown, and the CDR3 is as TCRdb lists it. The rearrangement joins TRBV3-1 (or the pseudogene TRBV3-2) to TRBJ2-4; no DNA check was done on the table's D call, TRBD2. CDR1 LGHDT and CDR2 YNNKEL come from the germline V gene (reference sequence). The CDR3 is made up of 12 amino acids, end residues included. CDR3 sequence reads: CASSQERDSGSL.

This chain connects TRBV6-6 to TRBJ2-2; 9 bases fit TRBD1. Trimming at V came to 5 bases and at J to 6 bases, leaving 4 bases not matched to a gene. CDR3 length: 14 amino acids. Germline V gene sequence: CDR1 MNHNY, CDR2 SVGAGI (reference sequence). The CDR3, as DNA: TGTGCCAGCAGTCAACAGGGGGCCCCCGGGGAGCTGTTTTTT. This encodes CASSQQGAPGELFF.

Of note for this clone: This specimen includes other DNA sequences encoding the same CDR3. The chain links TRBV19 to TRBJ1-5, with D possibly being TRBD1 (5 bases). This CDR3 has 14 residues. Germline V gene sequence: CDR1 LNHDA, CDR2 SQIVND (reference sequence). The ends were cut back, 5 bases at V and 2 bases at J, with 10 bases in the middle. The CDR3 is CASSPQQGNQPQHF. The CDR3 DNA follows: TGTGCCAGTAGTCCTCAACAGGGCAATCAGCCCCAGCATTTT.

This sequence joins TRBV5-1 and TRBJ1-1; D gene unclear. The CDR3 has 13 amino acids. Germline V gives CDR1 SGHRS, CDR2 YFSETQ. V shed 5 bases and J shed 3 bases, with 11 bases lying between them. CDR3 in amino acids: CASSPVLDTEAFF. CDR3 nucleotide sequence: TGCGCCAGCAGTCCTGTATTAGACACTGAAGCTTTCTTT.

This chain connects TRBV27 to TRBJ2-2; TRBD2 aligns across 8 bases. CDR1 is MNHEY and CDR2 is SMNVEV in the germline V gene (reference sequence). The CDR3 runs 15 residues. The junction had 6 bases not matched to a gene; V was cut back by 3 bases and J by 6 bases. CDR3 protein: CASSFLTSVAGELFF. The CDR3 nucleotides read TGTGCCAGCAGTTTCTTGACTAGCGTCGCCGGGGAGCTGTTTTTT.

This chain uses TRBV5-6 with TRBJ2-7, with D possibly TRBD1 on 6 matching bases. The CDR3 totals 15 residues. The germline CDR1 and CDR2 sequences are SGHDT and YYEEEE. The V gene lost 1 base and the J gene lost 2 bases, with 13 bases spanning the gap. CDR3 DNA: TGTGCCAGCAGCTTGAACACAGGGATCACCTACGAGCAGTACTTC. This encodes CASSLNTGITYEQYF.

The CDR3 nucleotides read TGCGCCAGCAGTAAAGCTAGCCCAGATACGCAGTATTTT. It specifies CASSKASPDTQYF. This chain uses TRBV5-1 with TRBJ2-3, with D tentatively TRBD2 (5 bases). V lost 5 bases and J 4 bases, leaving 11 bases between the germline ends. The CDR3 contains 13 residues. The V gene's germline CDR1 is SGHRS and CDR2 YFSETQ.

The chain couples TRBV28 to TRBJ1-2; 7 bases are shared with TRBD1. This CDR3 region has 15 residues. The germline gives CDR1 MDHEN, CDR2 SYDVKM. Trimming cost V 4 bases and J 2 bases; bases outside gene matches: 7. For the CDR3, the DNA is TGTGCCAGCAGTTCACCCGGGACAGTGAACTATGGCTACACCTTC. It yields the protein CASSSPGTVNYGYTF.

V gene TRBV5-5 combines with J gene TRBJ2-3, with 10 bases that match TRBD1. The CDR3 has 17 amino acids. CDR1 and CDR2 (germline): SGHKS, YYEKEE (reference sequence). V lost 2 bases and J lost 5; bases outside the gene matches: 11. The CDR3 loop reads CASSLARAGQGQDTQYF. CDR3 in DNA: TGTGCCAGCAGCTTAGCCCGAGCGGGACAGGGGCAAGATACGCAGTATTTT.

This clone was found many times. This chain uses TRBV9 with TRBJ2-2; TRBD2 is a possible D gene (6 bases). The germline CDR1 and CDR2 sequences are SGDLS and YYNGEE. Trimming shortened V by 4 bases and J by 4 bases, and 11 bases separated the two germline ends. There are 14 residues in the CDR3. The chain's CDR3 is CASSPRLGTGELFF. For the CDR3, the DNA is TGTGCCAGCAGCCCCCGACTAGGCACCGGGGAGCTGTTTTTT.

J is TRBJ2-2 and V is TRBV7-3; 11 nucleotides agree with TRBD2. Germline lookup yields CDR1 SGHTA and CDR2 FQGTGA. J gave up 6 bases and V 9 bases, and 6 bases lay outside the gene matches. The CDR3 is 14 amino acids. The CDR3 spells CASSSGGSSGELFF. CDR3 in DNA: TGTGCCAGTTCTAGCGGGGGGTCGTCCGGGGAGCTGTTTTTT.

The V and J genes are TRBV18 and TRBJ2-5; no reliable D call. The CDR3 loop spans 13 amino acids. The germline CDR1 and CDR2 sequences are KGHSH and LQKENI. Trimming removed 2 bases at V and 5 bases at J, with 9 bases between. In DNA form, the CDR3 reads TGTGCCAGCTCACCATCCCTGAGGGAGACCCAGTACTTC. It translates to CASSPSLRETQYF.

The chain couples TRBV6-5 to TRBJ1-5; D not certain. Trimming left V 5 bases short and J 3 bases short, with 11 bases between. The CDR3 runs to 14 residues. The germline V gene encodes CDR1 MNHEY and CDR2 SVGAGI. CDR3 protein: CASSPRQANQPQHF. CDR3 in DNA: TGTGCCAGCAGTCCACGACAAGCCAATCAGCCCCAGCATTTT.

This chain links TRBV2 with TRBJ2-5, with 9 nucleotides matching TRBD2. The CDR3 has 13 amino acids. Per germline, CDR1 SNHLY and CDR2 FYNNEI. The ends lost 9 bases at V and 5 bases at J; junction bases unmatched: 7. The CDR3 loop reads CASLSGGRETQYF. The DNA of the CDR3 is TGTGCCAGTCTTAGCGGGGGTAGGGAGACCCAGTACTTC.

There are a few counts of this clone. The genes are TRBV19 and TRBJ1-4; unclear D gene. Trimming took off 9 bases at V and 4 bases at J, with 18 bases between the two ends. The germline V gene has CDR1 LNHDA and CDR2 SQIVND (reference sequence). This CDR3 comprises 15 residues. In DNA, the CDR3 is TGTGCCAGCGCCCTAGAGGCGACCCATAATGAAAAACTGTTTTTT. Its protein product is CASALEATHNEKLFF.

The V call is TRBV20-1, the J call TRBJ2-7; 7 bases match TRBD2. The CDR3 runs to 15 residues. V was clipped by 6 bases and J by 0 bases; unmatched bases: 11. Germline assignment: CDR1 DFQATT and CDR2 SNEGSKA (reference sequence). The CDR3 loop is CSASPGGFSSYEQYF. CDR3 nucleotides: TGCAGTGCGAGTCCCGGGGGGTTCTCCTCCTACGAGCAGTACTTC.

V and J are TRBV7-9 and TRBJ1-1; perhaps TRBD1 as D (6 bases). Germline loops: CDR1 SEHNR, CDR2 FQNEAQ (reference sequence). V lost 5 bases, J lost 0 bases, and 16 bases lay in between. This CDR3 spans 16 amino acids. CDR3 coding DNA: TGTGCCAGCAGCGGAGAGGGGGACATATTGAACACTGAAGCTTTCTTT. Protein sequence: CASSGEGDILNTEAFF.

This chain links TRBV10-3 with TRBJ1-5; D remains unclear. Between the trimmed V and J ends, which lost 0 bases and 0 bases, there was a span of 9 bases. The CDR3 runs 16 residues. The germline CDR1 and CDR2 sequences are ENHRY and SYGVKD. CDR3 region: CAISESYFYSNQPQHF. Here the CDR3 DNA reads TGTGCCATCAGTGAGTCGTACTTCTATAGCAATCAGCCCCAGCATTTT.

The chain uses TRBV6-2 or TRBV6-3 and TRBJ2-7; no firm D call. In germline, CDR1 is MNHEY, CDR2 SVGEGT. The V and J ends lost 2 bases and 7 bases respectively, with 18 bases between them. The CDR3 has 15 amino acids. Here the CDR3 reads CASSYQQNRRREQYF. Written as DNA, the CDR3 is TGTGCCAGCAGTTACCAGCAAAACCGCCGGCGGGAGCAGTACTTC.

This chain links TRBV18 with TRBJ2-7; D is ambiguous. The CDR3 extends over 14 amino acids. Per the germline V gene, CDR1 is KGHSH and CDR2 is LQKENI. V lost 2 bases and J lost 0, with 8 bases in between. Here the CDR3 reads CASSPMVSSYEQYF. CDR3 DNA: TGTGCCAGCTCACCAATGGTGAGCTCCTACGAGCAGTACTTC.

V usage is TRBV2 and J usage is TRBJ2-7, with D unclear. The CDR3 consists of 12 residues. Per germline, CDR1 SNHLY and CDR2 FYNNEI. Trimming took 7 bases from V and 1 from J, leaving 8 bases between them. The CDR3 loop reads CASNSGSYEQYF. The CDR3 DNA reads TGTGCCAGCAACAGTGGTTCCTACGAGCAGTACTTC.

This chain's CDR3 is CASSQGTGGWSSYEQYF. CDR3 sequence (DNA): TGTGCCAGCAGCCAAGGGACTGGCGGTTGGAGCTCCTACGAGCAGTACTTC. The rearrangement links TRBV3-1 (or the pseudogene TRBV3-2) to TRBJ2-7; maybe TRBD2 (5 bases). CDR1 LGHDT and CDR2 YNNKEL come from the germline V gene (reference sequence). The CDR3 consists of 17 residues. The V and J ends lost 1 base and 0 bases respectively, with 16 bases between them.

The chain is built from TRBV12-3 or TRBV12-4 and TRBJ1-1; a possible D gene is TRBD1 (6 bases). CDR3 length: 12 residues. Trimming stripped 6 bases from V and 1 base from J, with 6 bases between. DNA for the CDR3: TGTGCCAGCAGGACAGGGAACACTGAAGCTTTCTTT. Protein: CASRTGNTEAFF.

The count of this clone is one. Different DNA sequences within this sample yield the same CDR3. The CDR3: CASSPDRNYGYTF. The CDR3, as DNA: TGTGCCAGCTCACCTGACAGGAACTATGGCTACACCTTC. The chain couples TRBV18 to TRBJ1-2; tentative D call: TRBD1 (6 bases). V lost 3 bases, J lost 2 bases, and 7 bases lay in between. The CDR3 has 13 residues. CDR1 is KGHSH and CDR2 is LQKENI in the germline V gene.

The chain joins TRBV29-1 to TRBJ2-1; no reliable D call. Trimming cost V 3 bases and J 7 bases, with 13 bases left between them. The CDR3 runs 13 residues. The germline gives CDR1 SQVTM, CDR2 ANQGSEA. The CDR3 here is CSVEAIQANEQFF. The DNA for the CDR3 is TGCAGCGTTGAGGCAATTCAGGCGAATGAGCAGTTCTTC.

The J gene is TRBJ2-7, the V gene TRBV24-1; TRBD2 agrees at 9 bases. The ends lost 4 bases at V and 6 bases at J; junction bases unmatched: 3. CDR1 is KGHDR, CDR2 SFDVKD, per germline. CDR3 length: 13 residues. CDR3: CATSDAGGVEQYF. The CDR3 nucleotides are TGTGCCACCAGTGACGCGGGGGGGGTCGAGCAGTACTTC.

This sequence joins TRBV4-1 and TRBJ2-3; the D is unclear. CDR1 is MGHRA and CDR2 is YSYEKL in the germline V gene. The CDR3 length is 11 residues. V lost 1 base and J lost 6, with 2 bases in between. DNA for the CDR3: TGCGCCAGCAGCCAAGCTGATACGCAGTATTTT. It translates to CASSQADTQYF.

A word on this clone: Other DNA sequences of this sample code for an identical CDR3. V usage is TRBV18 and J usage is TRBJ1-1; D is perhaps TRBD1 (6 bases). V lost 6 bases, J lost 1 base, and 9 bases lay in between. The CDR3 loop spans 13 amino acids. The germline gives CDR1 KGHSH, CDR2 LQKENI. The chain's CDR3 is CASSQDRNTEAFF. CDR3 nucleotide sequence: TGTGCCAGCTCGCAGGACAGGAACACTGAAGCTTTCTTT.

This chain connects TRBV5-4 to TRBJ1-5; D gene uncertain. V was cut by 0 bases and J by 5 bases, with 6 bases left in between. CDR1 and CDR2 from the germline V gene are SGHNT and YYREEE (reference sequence). This CDR3 spans 13 amino acids. CDR3 in DNA: TGTGCCAGCAGCTTGGGACTAGATCAGCCCCAGCATTTT. Protein product: CASSLGLDQPQHF.

This sequence joins TRBV4-3 and TRBJ2-4, with D perhaps matching TRBD2 (5 bases). V lost 0 bases to trimming and J lost 2 bases, with 11 bases between them. Germline values: CDR1 LGHNA, CDR2 YSLEER. The CDR3 runs to 16 residues. This chain's CDR3 is CASSQDTSLSKNIQYF. The CDR3 region has the DNA TGCGCCAGCAGCCAAGATACTAGTCTATCCAAAAACATTCAGTACTTC.

This rearrangement joins TRBV28 to TRBJ1-1; possible D gene TRBD1, 6 bases. Germline assignment: CDR1 MDHEN and CDR2 SYDVKM. The V and J ends lost 2 bases and 11 bases respectively, with 18 bases between them. This CDR3 comprises 14 residues. The CDR3 is CASSLKIQGREAFF. In nucleotides, the CDR3 is TGTGCCAGCAGTTTAAAAATTCAGGGGCGGGAGGCTTTCTTT.

This chain uses TRBV7-9 with TRBJ2-7; TRBD1 matches 10 bases. CDR3 length: 16 amino acids. V trimming: 6 bases; J trimming: 5 bases; junction bases outside the gene matches: 13. Germline V gene sequence: CDR1 SEHNR, CDR2 FQNEAQ (reference sequence). The chain's CDR3 is CASSSRGTGERHEQYF. The CDR3 bases are TGTGCCAGCAGTAGCAGAGGGACAGGGGAAAGACACGAGCAGTACTTC. The full variable domain, in which reference TRBV7-9 and TRBJ2-7 provide the parts outside the CDR3, is DTGVSQNPRHKITKRGQNVTFRCDPISEHNRLYWYRQTLGQGPEFLTYFQNEAQLEKSRLLSDRFSAERPKGSFSTLEIQRTEQGDSAMYLCASSSRGTGERHEQYFGPGTRLTVT.